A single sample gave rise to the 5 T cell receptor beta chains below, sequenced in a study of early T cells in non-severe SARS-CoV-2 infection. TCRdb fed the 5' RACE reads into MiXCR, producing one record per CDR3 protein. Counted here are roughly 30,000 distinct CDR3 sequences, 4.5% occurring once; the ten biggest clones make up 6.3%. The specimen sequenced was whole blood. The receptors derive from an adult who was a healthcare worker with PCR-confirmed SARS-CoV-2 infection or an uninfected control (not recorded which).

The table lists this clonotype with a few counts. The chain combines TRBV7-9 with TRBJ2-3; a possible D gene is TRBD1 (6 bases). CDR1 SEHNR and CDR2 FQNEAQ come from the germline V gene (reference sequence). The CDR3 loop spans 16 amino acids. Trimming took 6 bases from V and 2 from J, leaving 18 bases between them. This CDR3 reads CASSHRTAFDTDTQYF. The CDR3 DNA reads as TGTGCCAGCAGTCATCGGACAGCTTTCGACACAGATACGCAGTATTTT.

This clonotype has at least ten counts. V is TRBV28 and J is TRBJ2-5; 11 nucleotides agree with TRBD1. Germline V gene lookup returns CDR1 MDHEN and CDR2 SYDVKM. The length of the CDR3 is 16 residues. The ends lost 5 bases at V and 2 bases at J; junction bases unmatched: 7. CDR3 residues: CASSSGQGAGQETQYF. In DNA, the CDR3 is TGTGCCAGCAGTAGCGGACAGGGGGCAGGGCAAGAGACCCAGTACTTC.

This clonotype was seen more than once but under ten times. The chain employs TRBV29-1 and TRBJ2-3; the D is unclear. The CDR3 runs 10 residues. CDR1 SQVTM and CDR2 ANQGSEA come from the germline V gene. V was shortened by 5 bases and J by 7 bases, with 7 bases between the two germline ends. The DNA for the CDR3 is TGCAGCGTTTCCTTAAATACGCAGTATTTT. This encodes CSVSLNTQYF.

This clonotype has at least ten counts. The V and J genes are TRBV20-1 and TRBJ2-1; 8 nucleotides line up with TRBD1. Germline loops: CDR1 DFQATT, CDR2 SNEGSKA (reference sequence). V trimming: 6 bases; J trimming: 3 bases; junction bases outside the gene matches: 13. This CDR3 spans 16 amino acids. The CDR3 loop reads CSAKPGGRGLYNEQFF. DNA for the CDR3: TGCAGTGCCAAACCAGGGGGCAGGGGCCTCTACAATGAGCAGTTCTTC.

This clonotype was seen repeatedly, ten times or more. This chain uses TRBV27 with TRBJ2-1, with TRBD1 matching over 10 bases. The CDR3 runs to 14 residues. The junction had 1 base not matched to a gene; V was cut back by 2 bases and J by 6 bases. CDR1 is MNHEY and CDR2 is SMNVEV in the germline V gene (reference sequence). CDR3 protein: CASSLGTGVNEQFF. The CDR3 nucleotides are TGTGCCAGCAGTTTAGGGACAGGGGTCAATGAGCAGTTCTTC.